The sequence of this T cell receptor (beta chain) was determined in a study of shared T cell receptors in the human thymus. The sample holds one count of this clone. The table came from immunoSEQ multiplex PCR; TCRdb's copy has only in-frame clones and leaves some out. The sample shows 55,000 to 80,000 clones, about 95% of them seen only once. CDR1 and CDR2 from the germline V gene are SGHRS and YFSETQ. The CDR3 is 17 amino acids. V lost 0 bases, J lost 1 base, and 16 bases lay in between. Input material: thymocytes. The rearrangement uses TRBV5-1 and TRBJ1-2, with a tentative D call TRBD1 (6 bases). This TCR came from a human donor. Here the CDR3 DNA reads TGCGCCAGCAGCTTGGTGACTTCGGGGGGCAATAACTATGGCTACACCTTC. It is translated as CASSLVTSGGNNYGYTF.